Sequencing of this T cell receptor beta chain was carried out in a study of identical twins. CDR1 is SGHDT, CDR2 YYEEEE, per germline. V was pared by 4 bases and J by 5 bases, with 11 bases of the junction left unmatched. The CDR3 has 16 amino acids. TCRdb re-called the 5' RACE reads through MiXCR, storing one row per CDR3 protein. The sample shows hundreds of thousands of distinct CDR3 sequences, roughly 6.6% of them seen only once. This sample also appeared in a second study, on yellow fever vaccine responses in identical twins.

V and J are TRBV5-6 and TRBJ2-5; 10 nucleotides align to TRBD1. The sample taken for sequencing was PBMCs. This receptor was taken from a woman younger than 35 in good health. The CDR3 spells CASSTRDRGLYETQYF. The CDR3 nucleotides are TGTGCCAGCAGCACCCGGGACAGGGGCTTGTACGAGACCCAGTACTTC.